The present T cell receptor (beta chain) was sequenced within a study of blood T cell repertoires in COVID-19. This CDR3 is built from 14 residues. V was clipped by 4 bases and J by 4 bases, with 13 bases between them. Per germline, CDR1 LNHDA and CDR2 SQIVND (reference sequence). Generated by immunoSEQ multiplex PCR, the TCRdb table keeps only in-frame clones and is missing some. The sample has 250,000 to 300,000 clones, about nine tenths seen once; the top ten hold approximately 2.5%. This clonotype was sampled from a woman in her thirties or forties with acute COVID-19. The sequencing input was PBMCs or T cells enriched from blood (not recorded which). The chain combines TRBV19 with TRBJ1-2; a weak D match, TRBD1 (6 bases). CDR3 region: CASSRAGEIYGYTF. CDR3 bases: TGTGCCAGTAGTAGGGCAGGGGAAATCTATGGCTACACCTTC.